This T cell receptor (beta chain) was obtained from a study of T cells in Graves' hyperthyroidism and ophthalmopathy (dated by TCRdb to the late 2010s). Notes on the research overall: Peripheral blood was sampled at the time of initial diagnosis, prior to any treatment. The approximately 100 discovery patients were randomly split 7:3 into training and test sets. To identify distinguishing TCR V-J signatures, a discovery cohort of about 95 patients was used, comprising approximately 40 with Graves' ophthalmopathy and some 60 with stable Graves' hyperthyroidism. In over five Graves' hyperthyroidism patients, the study also compared T-cell repertoires from thyroid tissue with T-cell repertoires from blood. Following sampling, methimazole starting at 30 mg daily was given to hyperthyroidism patients, and high-dose intravenous methylprednisolone was given to ophthalmopathy patients. The paper describes TCR Vbeta CDR3 sequencing of 130 to 150 peripheral blood samples, made up of 43 ophthalmopathy patients, approximately 76 hyperthyroidism patients and about 17 progressor patients. An independent validation cohort of under 20 hyperthyroidism patients and 15 or so patients who later progressed to ophthalmopathy tested prospective prediction of ophthalmopathy. General conclusions and limits of the study: Most expanded thyroid clonotypes (frequency above 0.001) were also found in blood, which suggests that blood repertoires may mirror thyroid immune responses. No statistical method was used to fix the sample size in advance, and group allocation was not hidden from the investigators. A 13 V-J signature model separated ophthalmopathy from stable hyperthyroidism, with approximately 86% sensitivity and about 81% specificity in cross-validation and 80%/75% in testing. In validation, progression to ophthalmopathy was predicted by the model with roughly 71% sensitivity and 72.22% specificity, a median of approximately 6.5 months before onset.

In the ophthalmopathy patients, disease was moderately to severely active, with a Clinical Activity Score of 3 or more, a NOSPECS grade of 4 or more, and a duration of less than 3 months. Any patient with an uncontrolled infection, another autoimmune disease, pregnancy or lactation was excluded. Diagnoses were based on clinical symptoms, serum thyroxine and TRAb, thyroid ultrasound and orbital computed tomography. PBMCs were isolated from approximately 10 ml of fresh peripheral blood by Ficoll-Paque density gradient centrifugation. Total RNA was extracted using Trizol reagent, and RNA quality was assessed on an Agilent 2100 Bioanalyzer. The germline V gene (reference sequence) provides CDR1 DFQATT and CDR2 SNEGSKA. Here V drops 8 bases and J drops 2 bases, and the junction holds 10 bases not matched to any gene. Including the terminal cysteine and phenylalanine, the CDR3 comprises 14 residues. Only the CDR3 part of the read is kept: 42 bases, read in frame from the first base.

This clonotype was seen many times. Its antigen is unknown. No base quality values were provided; no much bigger clone lies one nucleotide off. The TCR beta CDR3 regions were amplified from the RNA transcripts. For the first round of RT-PCR on the TCR CDR3, the HTBI primer set was used together with the Qiagen OneStep RT-PCR kit. Libraries were constructed in a second round of multiplex PCR, after which size selection and purification were performed. The libraries were sequenced on an Illumina HiSeq2000 using paired-end 100 bp reads. In the authors' own workflow: SOAPnuke was used to process the raw data, throwing out any read that contained adapters or uncalled bases, had a mean Phred below 15, or lacked an exact constant-primer or identifier match. High-quality paired reads were merged using COPE v1.2.5, and each unique nucleotide sequence was defined as a clonotype. MiTCR v1.1 was used to align clonotypes to the IMGT TRBV, TRBD and TRBJ reference segments. Only V-J combinations with frequency above 0.0001, covering approximately 99% of repertoires, were analysed. The TCS score was defined as the ratio of F50 (clonal expansion) to E x V (chaos), calculated using BLOSUM62-based TCRdist between CDR3 peptides within each V-J. Welch's t-statistics and random forest reduced around 510 V-J features to 10 to 15, which were used in a naive Bayes classifier (R e1071). Using fastp at Q25 and MiXCR, TCRdb reprocessed the public reads and kept productive beta chains. Merged by CDR3 protein, the rows form single entries marked with the most common genes and DNA. V and J calls and clone size were set by TCRdb, not the authors. The sample table holds more than 350,000 distinct CDR3 sequences, of which approximately 14% were seen once. Together, the top ten hold approximately 19% of the sample.

Material: blood. This receptor was taken from a woman aged 55-70 years with Graves' ophthalmopathy. The rearranged segments are TRBV20-1 and TRBJ2-5, with TRBD2 identical over 8 junction bases. The nucleotide sequence is given as TGCAGTCGGCTAGCGGGCCTTAAACAAGAGACCCAGTACTTC. Its translation reads: CSRLAGLKQETQYF.